This entry lists 26 T cell receptor beta chains sequenced from one sample in a study of blood T cell repertoires in COVID-19. Clones were read by immunoSEQ multiplex PCR, and TCRdb kept only the in-frame ones, dropping some. Among roughly 120,000 clones, around 85% were seen once, and the ten largest hold around 5.5%. The sample consisted of peripheral blood. The receptor source for this set is a woman aged 60-75 years with COVID-19, enrolled during active disease.

This rearrangement joins TRBV7-9 to TRBJ1-1; no reliable D call. CDR1 and CDR2 from the germline V gene are SEHNR and FQNEAQ (reference sequence). Trimming removed 0 bases from V and 1 base from J, with 12 bases in between. The CDR3 is made up of 16 amino acids. The CDR3 nucleotides are TGTGCCAGCAGCTTAGCGGCAGGTACGAAGAACACTGAAGCTTTCTTT. Translation: CASSLAAGTKNTEAFF.

The V call is TRBV5-6, the J call TRBJ1-2; D possibly corresponds to TRBD1 (5 bases). Trimming took 0 bases from V and 4 from J, leaving 13 bases between them. The germline V gene encodes CDR1 SGHDT and CDR2 YYEEEE. The CDR3 is made up of 15 amino acids. The CDR3 coding sequence is TGTGCCAGCAGCTTGGCGGTTCAGGGTGTCTATGGCTACACCTTC. It is translated as CASSLAVQGVYGYTF.

This CDR3 reads CATSHRGGEAFF. CDR3 DNA: TGTGCCACCAGCCACAGGGGGGGTGAAGCTTTCTTT. The J gene is TRBJ1-1, the V gene TRBV15, with TRBD1 identical over 8 bases. The trim removed 5 bases at V and 7 bases at J, leaving 3 bases unmatched. Looked up from germline, CDR1 is LNHNV and CDR2 is YYDKDF (reference sequence). The CDR3 spans 12 residues.

The V call is TRBV5-1, the J call TRBJ2-3, with D possibly TRBD1 on 6 matching bases. CDR3 length: 14 residues. With 2 bases removed from V and 6 bases from J, the gap between germline ends came to 13 bases. In germline, CDR1 is SGHRS, CDR2 YFSETQ. The CDR3 spells CASSFGQGSDTQYF. The CDR3 nucleotides are TGCGCCAGCAGCTTCGGGCAGGGGTCCGATACGCAGTATTTT.

The chain has TRBV10-3 and TRBJ2-7; 8 bases match TRBD1. J was trimmed by 2 bases and V by 5 bases; bases with no gene match: 5. This CDR3 has 14 residues. The germline CDR1 and CDR2 sequences are ENHRY and SYGVKD. CDR3 sequence: CAISSGQVTYEQYF. The CDR3, as DNA: TGTGCCATCAGTTCGGGACAGGTGACCTACGAGCAGTACTTC.

The chain links TRBV7-8 to TRBJ1-1, with D possibly TRBD1 on 5 matching bases. The CDR3 has 13 residues. Germline V gives CDR1 SGHVS, CDR2 FQNEAQ. V was trimmed by 4 bases and J by 7 bases, leaving 13 bases between them. In DNA form, the CDR3 reads TGTGCCAGCAGCTACAGGTCGGGTTTTGAAGCTTTCTTT. Translating it yields CASSYRSGFEAFF.

The V call is TRBV19, the J call TRBJ1-5; D uncertain. V gave up 4 bases and J gave up 5 bases, with 12 bases separating them. The germline V gene encodes CDR1 LNHDA and CDR2 SQIVND (reference sequence). This CDR3 has 14 residues. CDR3 in DNA: TGTGCCAGTAGTAGACAAGGGAGAGATCAGCCCCAGCATTTT. Translated: CASSRQGRDQPQHF.

This clone came up a few times. The rearrangement joins TRBV20-1 to TRBJ2-1; D uncertain. In germline, CDR1 is DFQATT, CDR2 SNEGSKA (reference sequence). This CDR3 has 13 amino acids. The V end was cut by 3 bases, the J end by 0 bases, with 6 bases between. For the CDR3, the DNA is TGCAGTGCTAGTGGCAGCTCCTACAATGAGCAGTTCTTC. Its protein product is CSASGSSYNEQFF.

This chain connects TRBV21-1 to TRBJ1-1. TRBV21-1 is annotated as a pseudogene. The CDR3 sequence is 16 residues long. DNA for the CDR3: TGTGCCAGCAGCAAGTCGGGGAAACCAGTAGGGCTTTCAGCTTTCTTT. It codes for CASSKSGKPVGLSAFF.

V and J are TRBV7-3 and TRBJ2-3; 11 nucleotides line up with TRBD2. Trimming at V came to 5 bases and at J to 2 bases, leaving 12 bases not matched to a gene. CDR1 SGHTA and CDR2 FQGTGA come from the germline V gene. The CDR3 loop spans 18 amino acids. In DNA, the CDR3 is TGTGCCAGCAGCCATACTAGCGGGGGTATGGGGCACACAGATACGCAGTATTTT. It translates to CASSHTSGGMGHTDTQYF.

This clone appeared once. V is TRBV11-3 and J is TRBJ2-7; 7 nucleotides match TRBD1. The length of the CDR3 is 13 residues. Looked up from germline, CDR1 is SGHNT and CDR2 is YENEEA. The trim removed 3 bases at V and 5 bases at J, leaving 4 bases unmatched. CDR3 bases: TGTGCCAGCAGCTTCACAGGGGCGAACGAGCAGTACTTC. This encodes CASSFTGANEQYF.

The chain uses TRBV10-3 and TRBJ1-1, with TRBD1 identical over 10 bases. Germline CDR1 is ENHRY and CDR2 is SYGVKD. This CDR3 has 14 residues. Unmatched junction bases numbered 5, after V lost 7 bases and J lost 3 bases. CDR3 coding DNA: TGTGCCATCACCGTGGGGACAGGGGACACTGAAGCTTTCTTT. Translation gives CAITVGTGDTEAFF.

The gene calls are TRBV19 and TRBJ2-7; 10 nucleotides align to TRBD1. CDR1 and CDR2 from the germline V gene are LNHDA and SQIVND (reference sequence). This CDR3 is 15 amino acids long. V lost 2 bases, J lost 2 bases, and 3 bases stayed unmatched. CDR3 amino acids: CASSILGQGAYEQYF. The DNA for the CDR3 is TGTGCCAGTAGTATACTAGGACAGGGGGCCTACGAGCAGTACTTC. Variable domain in full (rest from reference TRBV19 and TRBJ2-7): DGGITQSPKYLFRKEGQNVTLSCEQNLNHDAMYWYRQDPGQGLRLIYYSQIVNDFQKGDIAEGYSVSREKKESFPLTVTSAQKNPTAFYLCASSILGQGAYEQYFGPGTRLTVT.

V is TRBV9 and J is TRBJ2-7; TRBD1 matches at 8 bases. J gave up 2 bases and V 0 bases, and 7 bases lay outside the gene matches. The V gene's germline CDR1 is SGDLS and CDR2 YYNGEE. The CDR3 loop spans 16 amino acids. Here the CDR3 DNA reads TGTGCCAGCAGCGTAGCCGCCGGGACAGGACCCTACGAGCAGTACTTC. This translates into CASSVAAGTGPYEQYF.

This clone was recorded only once. This chain uses TRBV6-2 or TRBV6-3 with TRBJ1-5; no clear D. The CDR3 covers 15 residues. Looked up from germline, CDR1 is MNHEY and CDR2 is SVGEGT. V lost 5 bases to trimming and J lost 4 bases, with 15 bases between them. The CDR3 DNA reads as TGTGCCAGCAGTCCAGACACGGCGAATAATCAGCCCCAGCATTTT. Protein: CASSPDTANNQPQHF.

This chain uses TRBV11-3 with TRBJ2-2, with TRBD2 matching 7 bases. This CDR3 spans 15 amino acids. V lost 1 base and J lost 7; bases outside the gene matches: 6. Germline assignment: CDR1 SGHNT and CDR2 YENEEA. This CDR3 reads CASSLVGGSGGELFF. CDR3 nucleotide sequence: TGTGCCAGCAGCTTAGTCGGGGGGTCCGGCGGGGAGCTGTTTTTT.

The chain is built from TRBV7-3 and TRBJ1-1; D gene unclear. Germline V gives CDR1 SGHTA, CDR2 FQGTGA. The CDR3 sequence is 13 residues long. Trimming removed 5 bases from V and 6 bases from J, with 13 bases in between. CDR3 protein: CASSLQTRAEAFF. CDR3 in DNA: TGTGCCAGCAGCCTTCAAACGAGGGCTGAAGCTTTCTTT.

The rearrangement joins TRBV28 to TRBJ1-4, with D possibly matching TRBD1 (5 bases). The CDR3 spans 15 residues. With 3 bases removed from V and 4 bases from J, the gap between germline ends came to 12 bases. Per germline, CDR1 MDHEN and CDR2 SYDVKM. DNA for the CDR3: TGTGCCAGCAGTTTGGCCAGGGTGCATAATGAAAAACTGTTTTTT. It codes for CASSLARVHNEKLFF.

The CDR3 here is CASSEGSGVGYTF. CDR3 nucleotides: TGTGCCAGCAGTGAGGGCTCAGGGGTTGGCTACACCTTC. This rearrangement joins TRBV2 to TRBJ1-2; tentatively, D is TRBD1 (6 bases). This CDR3 has 13 residues. The germline gives CDR1 SNHLY, CDR2 FYNNEI. V lost 3 bases and J lost 7, with 12 bases in between.

This clone is a singleton in its sample. The chain recombines TRBV19 with TRBJ1-5; D remains unclear. V dropped 4 bases and J dropped 4 bases, with 11 bases sitting between them. Germline V lookup: CDR1 LNHDA, CDR2 SQIVND (reference sequence). The CDR3 is 14 amino acids. CDR3 nucleotides: TGTGCCAGTAGTAATCGGGAAGCAAATCAGCCCCAGCATTTT. It yields the protein CASSNREANQPQHF.

The chain employs TRBV5-4 and TRBJ1-1; TRBD1 matches 9 bases. Germline CDR1 is SGHNT and CDR2 is YYREEE (reference sequence). This CDR3 contains 14 residues. Losses at the gene ends were 0 bases for V and 5 bases for J; bases not matched to a gene: 2. CDR3 bases: TGTGCCAGCAGCTTGGTCGGGACAGGGACTGAAGCTTTCTTT. This translates into CASSLVGTGTEAFF.

V is TRBV30 and J is TRBJ2-2; 7 positions match TRBD1. Trimming took 5 bases from V and 6 from J; bases not matched to a gene: 6. CDR1 is GTSNPN and CDR2 is SVGIG in the germline V gene (reference sequence). The CDR3 contains 13 residues. CDR3 in amino acids: CAWGDSGAGELFF. CDR3 nucleotide sequence: TGTGCCTGGGGGGACAGTGGGGCCGGGGAGCTGTTTTTT.

The chain carries TRBV3-1 (or the pseudogene TRBV3-2) and TRBJ2-3; D gene uncertain. V lost 0 bases to trimming and J lost 7 bases, with 5 bases between them. CDR3 length equals 12 residues. The germline gives CDR1 LGHDT, CDR2 YNNKEL (reference sequence). CDR3 region: CASSQESYTQYF. In nucleotides, the CDR3 is TGTGCCAGCAGCCAAGAGTCGTATACGCAGTATTTT.

The chain is built from TRBV6-5 and TRBJ2-1; maybe TRBD1 (6 bases). This CDR3 has 15 residues. The ends were cut back, 6 bases at V and 6 bases at J, with 18 bases in the middle. Germline CDR1 MNHEY, CDR2 SVGAGI. The CDR3 coding sequence is TGTGCCAGCAGCGCCAAGATGACAGGCAGCAATGAGCAGTTCTTC. It encodes CASSAKMTGSNEQFF.

This chain connects TRBV13 to TRBJ1-6; 9 bases are shared with TRBD1. The CDR3 has 16 residues. Germline V gives CDR1 PRHDT, CDR2 FYEKMQ (reference sequence). V was pared by 2 bases and J by 9 bases, with 8 bases of the junction left unmatched. CDR3 sequence reads: CASSLRPGTGSSPLHF. CDR3 nucleotides: TGTGCCAGCAGCTTACGCCCAGGGACAGGGAGTTCACCCCTCCACTTT.

This chain joins TRBV2 and TRBJ1-4; 7 bases line up with TRBD1. Germline values: CDR1 SNHLY, CDR2 FYNNEI. V trimming: 4 bases; J trimming: 0 bases; junction bases outside the gene matches: 5. This CDR3 comprises 16 residues. CDR3 in amino acids: CASSGDSYATNEKLFF. The CDR3 DNA reads as TGTGCCAGCAGTGGGGACAGCTACGCAACTAATGAAAAACTGTTTTTT.